A single sample gave rise to the 2 T cell receptor beta chains below, sequenced in a study of blood T cell repertoires in COVID-19. Clones were sequenced by immunoSEQ multiplex PCR, and TCRdb holds only the in-frame ones, with some missing. The sample carries under 200,000 clones, approximately 87% recorded once. The sequencing sample was made of peripheral blood. The source of these receptors is a man younger than 35 with active or convalescent COVID-19.

This chain joins TRBV9 and TRBJ2-3; D remains ambiguous. Germline V lookup: CDR1 SGDLS, CDR2 YYNGEE. The V end was cut by 0 bases, the J end by 1 base, with 12 bases between. This CDR3 has 16 residues. The DNA for the CDR3 is TGTGCCAGCAGCGTAGGGATCCTAGGAGGCACAGATACGCAGTATTTT. Protein: CASSVGILGGTDTQYF.

In this sample, this clone turned up a few times. This sequence joins TRBV6-5 and TRBJ1-6, with D possibly TRBD1 on 6 matching bases. The CDR3 spans 15 residues. Trimming took off 0 bases at V and 8 bases at J, with 11 bases between the two ends. Germline CDR1 reads MNHEY; CDR2 reads SVGAGI. CDR3 in DNA: TGTGCCAGCAGTTACTCACAGGGTTCCTATTCACCCCTCCACTTT. It translates to CASSYSQGSYSPLHF.